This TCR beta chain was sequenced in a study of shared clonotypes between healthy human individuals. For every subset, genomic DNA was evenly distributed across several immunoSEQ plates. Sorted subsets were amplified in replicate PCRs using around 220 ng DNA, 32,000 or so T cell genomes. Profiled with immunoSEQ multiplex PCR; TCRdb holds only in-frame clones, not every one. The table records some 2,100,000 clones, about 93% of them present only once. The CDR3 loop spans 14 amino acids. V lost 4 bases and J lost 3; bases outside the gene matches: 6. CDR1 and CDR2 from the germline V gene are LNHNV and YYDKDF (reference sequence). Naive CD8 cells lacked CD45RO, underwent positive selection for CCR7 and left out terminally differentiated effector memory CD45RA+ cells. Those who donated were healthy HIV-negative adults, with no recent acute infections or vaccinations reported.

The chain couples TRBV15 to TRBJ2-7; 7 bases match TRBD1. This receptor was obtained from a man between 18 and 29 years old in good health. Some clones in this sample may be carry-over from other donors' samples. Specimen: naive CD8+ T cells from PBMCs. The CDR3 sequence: CATSTGQNYYEQYF. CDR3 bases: TGTGCCACCAGCACGGGACAGAACTACTACGAGCAGTACTTC.